A selection of T cell receptor beta chains follows, all from one sample in a study of blood T cell repertoires in COVID-19. Sequenced by immunoSEQ multiplex PCR; TCRdb stores in-frame clones only, minus some. Of 150,000 or so clones in the sample, more than 85% were seen once. The sample taken for sequencing was peripheral blood. The receptors come from a man between 18 and 35 years old with acute or convalescent COVID-19. CDR3s include the opening cysteine and the closing phenylalanine or tryptophan. A D gene is named only where the DNA matches it firmly. For some rows the clone size is stated as once, few or many, or as a class when expanded; others skip it.

CASSLRAGVSEQFF TGTGCCAGCAGCCTTAGAGCGGGGGTGAGTGAGCAGTTCTTC TRBV3-1/TRBV3-2 . TRBD2 TRBJ2-1
CASSVAVGQGQETQYF TGTGCCAGCAGCGTAGCGGTTGGGCAGGGGCAGGAGACCCAGTACTTC TRBV9 . . TRBJ2-5
CASSPQGLSTDTQYF TGTGCCAGCTCACCGCAGGGGCTTTCCACAGATACGCAGTATTTT TRBV18 . . TRBJ2-3
CASGGTSTDTQYF TGTGCCAGCGGGGGGACTAGCACAGATACGCAGTATTTT TRBV6-5 . . TRBJ2-3
CASSDSGSYNEQFF TGTGCCAGCAGCGACAGCGGGTCCTACAATGAGCAGTTCTTC TRBV7-3 . . TRBJ2-1
CASSLQGWEKLFF TGTGCCAGCAGTTTACAGGGATGGGAAAAACTGTTTTTT TRBV12-3/TRBV12-4 . . TRBJ1-4
CASSRGQFIRNQPQHF TGTGCCAGCAGCCGGGGACAGTTCATCCGCAATCAGCCCCAGCATTTT TRBV5-8 . TRBD1 TRBJ1-5
CSVIDRLSNQPQHF TGCAGTGTTATTGACAGGCTTAGCAATCAGCCCCAGCATTTT TRBV20-1 once . TRBJ1-5
CASSFNYGQNEQYF TGCGCCAGCAGCTTTAATTATGGCCAAAACGAGCAGTACTTC TRBV5-1 . . TRBJ2-7
CASSWGPAGASTDTQYF TGTGCCAGCAGCTGGGGCCCTGCGGGGGCTAGCACAGATACGCAGTATTTT TRBV5-5 once . TRBJ2-3
CASWRWAQGDSPLHF TGTGCCAGTTGGAGATGGGCACAGGGGGATTCACCCCTCCACTTT TRBV6-5 . TRBD1 TRBJ1-6
CSVGGGASTEAFF TGCAGCGTTGGAGGGGGCGCTTCCACTGAAGCTTTCTTT TRBV29-1 . TRBD1 TRBJ1-1
CAWSVGDRNYQPQHF TGTGCCTGGAGTGTAGGGGACAGGAACTATCAGCCCCAGCATTTT TRBV30 . TRBD1 TRBJ1-5
CASSFGQGFGSPLHF TGTGCCAGCAGCTTCGGACAGGGGTTCGGTTCACCCCTCCACTTT TRBV5-4 once TRBD1 TRBJ1-6
CASSFMSDSNNEKLFF TGTGCCAGCAGTTTCATGTCAGACAGCAATAATGAAAAACTGTTTTTT TRBV28 . . TRBJ1-4
CASSQNLGGGSDTEAFF TGTGCCAGCTCACAAAACCTAGGTGGGGGCTCGGACACTGAAGCTTTCTTT TRBV18 . . TRBJ1-1
CASSQVVANSGANVLTF TGTGCCAGCAGCCAAGTAGTAGCCAACTCTGGGGCCAACGTCCTGACTTTC TRBV3-1/TRBV3-2 . . TRBJ2-6
CATSDFGSSGTYEQYF TGTGCCACCAGTGATTTCGGCTCGTCAGGCACTTACGAGCAGTACTTC TRBV24-1 . . TRBJ2-7
CASSMGLAGGRSYNEQFF TGTGCCAGTAGTATGGGTCTAGCGGGGGGGAGGTCCTACAATGAGCAGTTCTTC TRBV19 . TRBD2 TRBJ2-1
CAWVGHRNTEAFF TGTGCCTGGGTGGGACACCGGAACACTGAAGCTTTCTTT TRBV30 . . TRBJ1-1
CSVDRGIEQFF TGCAGCGTGGACAGGGGGATTGAGCAGTTCTTC TRBV29-1 . TRBD1 TRBJ2-1
CASSVGLTGGYEQYF TGTGCCAGCAGCGTAGGGTTGACAGGGGGCTACGAGCAGTACTTC TRBV9 . TRBD1 TRBJ2-7
CASSQYGEGGVDGYTF TGTGCCAGCAGCCAATATGGTGAGGGAGGGGTAGATGGCTACACCTTC TRBV3-1/TRBV3-2 . . TRBJ1-2
CASSEFETPSTDTQYF TGTGCCAGCAGTGAATTCGAGACACCTAGCACAGATACGCAGTATTTT TRBV25-1 . . TRBJ2-3
CASSPLDTRYNSPLHF TGTGCCAGCTCACCACTGGACACCCGCTATAATTCACCCCTCCACTTT TRBV18 . . TRBJ1-6
CASSLDLYGQFF TGTGCCAGCAGCTTAGACTTATATGGGCAGTTCTTC TRBV7-9 . . TRBJ2-1
CASSYDIQAVYGYTF TGTGCCAGCAGTTATGATATACAGGCGGTCTATGGCTACACCTTC TRBV6-5 . . TRBJ1-2
CASTLGGGVSTGELFF TGTGCCAGCACCTTGGGCGGGGGGGTCAGCACCGGGGAGCTGTTTTTT TRBV5-4 . TRBD2 TRBJ2-2
CASSLSGTGNEKLFF TGCGCCAGCAGCTTATCCGGGACAGGGAATGAAAAACTGTTTTTT TRBV5-1 . TRBD1 TRBJ1-4
CASRGQGNSPLHF TGTGCCAGCAGGGGACAGGGGAATTCACCCCTCCACTTT TRBV25-1 . TRBD1 TRBJ1-6
CASSSEPGLRSADTQYF TGCGCCAGCAGCTCCGAGCCTGGTCTGAGATCGGCAGATACGCAGTATTTT TRBV5-1 . . TRBJ2-3
CASSPQQGNYGYTF TGTGCCAGCAGTCCCCAACAGGGGAACTATGGCTACACCTTC TRBV28 . TRBD1 TRBJ1-2
CASSSAGTGTSWRVTQYF TGTGCCAGCAGCTCGGCCGGGACAGGCACATCTTGGCGTGTCACCCAGTACTTC TRBV5-6 . TRBD1 TRBJ2-5
CATSYRQGLSNQPQHF TGTGCCACCAGCTACAGACAGGGACTTAGCAATCAGCCCCAGCATTTT TRBV15 . TRBD1 TRBJ1-5
CASSPLTLAGGYNEQFF TGTGCCAGCAGCCCGTTGACACTAGCGGGGGGGTACAATGAGCAGTTCTTC TRBV7-9 once TRBD2 TRBJ2-1
CASSSQATGGPEQYF TGTGCCAGCAGTTCCCAGGCGACAGGGGGCCCCGAGCAGTACTTC TRBV6-5 . TRBD1 TRBJ2-7
CASSPGSGVADYGYTF TGTGCCAGCAGCCCCGGGTCGGGGGTAGCCGACTATGGCTACACCTTC TRBV11-2 few . TRBJ1-2
CASSRTGGREAFF TGCGCCAGCAGCCGGACAGGGGGGAGGGAAGCTTTCTTT TRBV10-1 . TRBD1 TRBJ1-1
CASSPPSGMSEKLFF TGTGCCAGCTCACCACCGTCAGGGATGAGTGAAAAACTGTTTTTT TRBV18 . . TRBJ1-4
CGGTAMNTEAFF TGTGGAGGGACAGCTATGAACACTGAAGCTTTCTTT TRBV12-5 . TRBD1 TRBJ1-1
CATSEANTEAFF TGTGCCACCAGTGAGGCGAACACTGAAGCTTTCTTT TRBV24-1 . . TRBJ1-1
CASSPSRDTSGYGYTF TGTGCCAGCAGCCCAAGCCGGGACACCTCTGGGTATGGCTACACCTTC TRBV9 . . TRBJ1-2
CASKPGSDLPARNEQFF TGTGCCAGTAAACCGGGGTCCGATCTGCCCGCCCGCAATGAGCAGTTCTTC TRBV19 . . TRBJ2-1
CASRATGGEGKYEQYF TGTGCCAGCAGGGCTACAGGGGGCGAGGGGAAATACGAGCAGTACTTC TRBV2 . TRBD1 TRBJ2-7
CATSREKGAGGLEQYF TGTGCCACCAGCAGAGAGAAAGGTGCGGGGGGTCTCGAGCAGTACTTC TRBV15 . TRBD2 TRBJ2-7
CASSQAIGSWGRHTDTQYF TGCGCCAGCAGCCAAGCCATTGGTTCTTGGGGGAGGCACACAGATACGCAGTATTTT TRBV4-1 . . TRBJ2-3
CASSHGQAYQPQHF TGTGCCAGCAGTCACGGACAGGCCTATCAGCCCCAGCATTTT TRBV6-5 . TRBD1 TRBJ1-5
CASSGQGTSPLHF TGTGCCAGCAGTGGACAGGGGACTTCACCCCTCCACTTT TRBV25-1 few TRBD1 TRBJ1-6
CASSLDRFIYGYTF TGTGCCAGCAGCTTAGACAGATTCATTTATGGCTACACCTTC TRBV7-8 . . TRBJ1-2
CASSRGMGEKLFF TGTGCCAGCAGCCGCGGGATGGGTGAAAAACTGTTTTTT TRBV7-8 . . TRBJ1-4
CASSPGQYNSPLHF TGTGCCAGCAGCCCGGGACAGTATAATTCACCCCTCCACTTT TRBV14 . TRBD1 TRBJ1-6